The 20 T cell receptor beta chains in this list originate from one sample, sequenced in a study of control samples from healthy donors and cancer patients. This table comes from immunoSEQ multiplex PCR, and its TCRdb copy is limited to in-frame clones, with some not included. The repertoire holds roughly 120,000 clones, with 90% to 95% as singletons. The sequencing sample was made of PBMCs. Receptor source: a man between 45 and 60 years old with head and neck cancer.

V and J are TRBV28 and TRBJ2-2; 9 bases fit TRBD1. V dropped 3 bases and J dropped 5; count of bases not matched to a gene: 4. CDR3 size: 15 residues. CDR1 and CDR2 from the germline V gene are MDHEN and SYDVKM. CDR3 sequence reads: CASSLGDRVTGELFF. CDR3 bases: TGTGCCAGCAGTTTGGGGGACAGGGTGACCGGGGAGCTGTTTTTT.

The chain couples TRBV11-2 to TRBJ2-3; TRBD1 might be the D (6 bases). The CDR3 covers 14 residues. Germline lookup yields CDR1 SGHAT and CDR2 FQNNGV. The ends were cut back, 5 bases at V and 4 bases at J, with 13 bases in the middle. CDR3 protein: CASSAQGFADTQYF. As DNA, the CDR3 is TGTGCCAGCAGCGCTCAGGGGTTCGCAGATACGCAGTATTTT.

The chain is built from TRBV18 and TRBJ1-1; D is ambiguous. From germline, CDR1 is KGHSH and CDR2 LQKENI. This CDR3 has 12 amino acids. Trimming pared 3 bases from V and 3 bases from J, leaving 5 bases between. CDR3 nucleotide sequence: TGTGCCAGCTCACCTGGGGACACTGAAGCTTTCTTT. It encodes CASSPGDTEAFF.

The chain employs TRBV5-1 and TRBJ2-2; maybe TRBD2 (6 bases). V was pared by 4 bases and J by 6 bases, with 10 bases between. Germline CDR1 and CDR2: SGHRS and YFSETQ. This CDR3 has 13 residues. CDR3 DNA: TGCGCCAGCAGCCGGGGGACGGCCGGGGAGCTGTTTTTT. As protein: CASSRGTAGELFF. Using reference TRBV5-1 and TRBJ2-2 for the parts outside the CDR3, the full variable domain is KAGVTQTPRYLIKTRGQQVTLSCSPISGHRSVSWYQQTPGQGLQFLFEYFSETQRNKGNFPGRFSGRQFSNSRSEMNVSTLELGDSALYLCASSRGTAGELFFGEGSRLTVL.

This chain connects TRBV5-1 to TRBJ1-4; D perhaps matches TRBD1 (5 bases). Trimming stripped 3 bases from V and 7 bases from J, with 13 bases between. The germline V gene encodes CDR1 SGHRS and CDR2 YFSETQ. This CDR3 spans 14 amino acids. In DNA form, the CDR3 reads TGCGCCAGCAGCTCAGGGTCCCATAGTGAAAAACTGTTTTTT. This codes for CASSSGSHSEKLFF.

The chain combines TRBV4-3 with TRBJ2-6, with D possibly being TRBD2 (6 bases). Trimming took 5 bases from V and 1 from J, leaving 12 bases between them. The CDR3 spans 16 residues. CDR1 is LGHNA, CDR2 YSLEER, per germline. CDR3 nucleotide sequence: TGCGCCAGCAGCACGTATGGGGGGTCTGGGGCCAACGTCCTGACTTTC. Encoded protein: CASSTYGGSGANVLTF.

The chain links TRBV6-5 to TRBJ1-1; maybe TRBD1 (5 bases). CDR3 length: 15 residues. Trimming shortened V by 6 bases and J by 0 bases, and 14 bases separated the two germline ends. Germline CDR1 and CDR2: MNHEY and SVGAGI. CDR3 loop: CASRTGGHLNTEAFF. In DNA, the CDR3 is TGTGCCAGCAGGACCGGCGGACACTTGAACACTGAAGCTTTCTTT.

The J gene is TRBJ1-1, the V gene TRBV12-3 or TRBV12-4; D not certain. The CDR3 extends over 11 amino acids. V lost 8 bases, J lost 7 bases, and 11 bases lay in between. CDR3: CASRRFDEAFF. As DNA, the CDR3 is TGTGCCAGCCGGCGGTTTGATGAAGCTTTCTTT.

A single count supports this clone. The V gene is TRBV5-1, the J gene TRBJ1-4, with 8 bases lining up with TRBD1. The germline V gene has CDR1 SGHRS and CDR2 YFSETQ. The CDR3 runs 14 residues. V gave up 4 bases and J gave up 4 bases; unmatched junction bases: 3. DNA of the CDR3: TGCGCCAGCAGCACGGGACAGGTTAATGAAAAACTGTTTTTT. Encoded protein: CASSTGQVNEKLFF.

The CDR3 DNA is TGCGCCAGCAGCTTTGGCGGTGGGGCCCAAAACATTCAGTACTTC. Protein product: CASSFGGGAQNIQYF. The V gene is TRBV5-1, the J gene TRBJ2-4; TRBD1 might be the D (5 bases). Trimming shortened V by 2 bases and J by 5 bases, and 14 bases separated the two germline ends. The length of the CDR3 is 15 residues. From germline, CDR1 is SGHRS and CDR2 YFSETQ.

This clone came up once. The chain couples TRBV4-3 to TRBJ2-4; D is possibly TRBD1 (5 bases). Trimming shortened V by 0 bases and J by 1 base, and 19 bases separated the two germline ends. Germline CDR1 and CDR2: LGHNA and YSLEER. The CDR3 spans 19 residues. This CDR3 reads CASSQEGLGVGSAKNIQYF. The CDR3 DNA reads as TGCGCCAGCAGCCAAGAGGGGCTTGGGGTCGGATCGGCCAAAAACATTCAGTACTTC.

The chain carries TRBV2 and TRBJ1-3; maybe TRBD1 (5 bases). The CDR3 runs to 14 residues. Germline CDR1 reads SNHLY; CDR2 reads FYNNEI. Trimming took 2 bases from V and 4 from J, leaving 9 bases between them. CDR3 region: CASSERQQGNTIYF. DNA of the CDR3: TGTGCCAGCAGTGAACGACAGCAAGGAAACACCATATATTTT.

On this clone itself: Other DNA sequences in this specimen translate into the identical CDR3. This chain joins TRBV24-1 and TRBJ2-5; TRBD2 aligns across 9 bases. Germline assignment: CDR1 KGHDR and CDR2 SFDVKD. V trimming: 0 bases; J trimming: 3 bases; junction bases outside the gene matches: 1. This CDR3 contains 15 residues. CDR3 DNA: TGTGCCACCAGTGATTTGCTAGCGGGGAAAGAGACCCAGTACTTC. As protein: CATSDLLAGKETQYF.

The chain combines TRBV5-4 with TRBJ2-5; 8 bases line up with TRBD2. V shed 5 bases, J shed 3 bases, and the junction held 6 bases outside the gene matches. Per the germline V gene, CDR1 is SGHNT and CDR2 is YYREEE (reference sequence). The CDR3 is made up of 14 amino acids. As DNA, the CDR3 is TGTGCCAGCAGTCCCCGGGGGGGGGAAGAGACCCAGTACTTC. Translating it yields CASSPRGGEETQYF.

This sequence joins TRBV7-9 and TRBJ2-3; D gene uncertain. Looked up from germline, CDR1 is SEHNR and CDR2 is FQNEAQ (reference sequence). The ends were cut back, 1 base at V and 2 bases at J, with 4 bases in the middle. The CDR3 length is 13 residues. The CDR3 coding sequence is TGTGCCAGCAGCTTAGTGGACACAGATACGCAGTATTTT. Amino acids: CASSLVDTDTQYF.

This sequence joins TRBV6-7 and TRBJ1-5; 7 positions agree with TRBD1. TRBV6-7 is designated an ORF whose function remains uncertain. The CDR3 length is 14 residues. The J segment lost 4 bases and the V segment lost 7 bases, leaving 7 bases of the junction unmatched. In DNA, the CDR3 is TGTGCCAGCACCGAGGACAGGAATAATCAGCCCCAGCATTTT. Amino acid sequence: CASTEDRNNQPQHF.

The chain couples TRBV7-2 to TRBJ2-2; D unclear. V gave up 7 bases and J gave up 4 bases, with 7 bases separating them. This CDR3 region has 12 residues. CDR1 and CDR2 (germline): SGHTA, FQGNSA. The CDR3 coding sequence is TGTGCCAGCAACTACGGCACCGGGGAGCTGTTTTTT. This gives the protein CASNYGTGELFF.

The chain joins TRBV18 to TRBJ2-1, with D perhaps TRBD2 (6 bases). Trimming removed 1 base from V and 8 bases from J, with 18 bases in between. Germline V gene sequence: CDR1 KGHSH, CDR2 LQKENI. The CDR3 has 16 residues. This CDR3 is CASSPRRGDGSDEQFF. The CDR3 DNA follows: TGTGCCAGCTCACCACGGAGGGGTGACGGGTCGGATGAGCAGTTCTTC.

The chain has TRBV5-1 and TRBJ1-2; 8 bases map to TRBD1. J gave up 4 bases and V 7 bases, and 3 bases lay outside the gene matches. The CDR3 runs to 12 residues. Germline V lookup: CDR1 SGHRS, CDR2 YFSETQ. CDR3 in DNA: TGCGCCAGCGACGACAGGGGCTATGGCTACACCTTC. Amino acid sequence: CASDDRGYGYTF.

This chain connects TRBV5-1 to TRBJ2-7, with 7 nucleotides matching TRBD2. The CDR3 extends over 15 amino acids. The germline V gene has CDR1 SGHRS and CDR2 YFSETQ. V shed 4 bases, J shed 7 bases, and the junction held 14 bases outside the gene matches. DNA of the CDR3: TGCGCCAGCAGCCCGCCGGAGCGGGGTAGCGGAGAGCAGTACTTC. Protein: CASSPPERGSGEQYF.